The rows below give T cell receptor beta chains drawn from one sample of a study of radiation and T cells in renal cell carcinoma. The protocol was immunoSEQ multiplex PCR, while the TCRdb copy is restricted to in-frame clones and leaves out a portion. The sample shows approximately 70,000 clones, approximately 80% of them seen only once. Here the sequenced sample was blood, taken from a patient whose treatment included radiotherapy and nephrectomy. The receptors stem from a man aged 55 to 70 with renal cell carcinoma. Each CDR3 is given with its conserved first and last residue. Fields, in order: clone size, D gene, V gene, J gene, CDR3 DNA, CDR3 protein. The D gene is left open where the match is weak. Rows give clone size only sometimes, using once, few, many, or a class for an expanded clone.

-	-	TRBV30	TRBJ2-5	TGTGCCTGGAGTGTCGGGGCTAGCGCTTGGTACCAAGAGACCCAGTACTTC	CAWSVGASAWYQETQYF
-	TRBD1	TRBV7-8	TRBJ1-5	TGTGCCAGCAGCTCCTGGGGTCAGGGGGAGAGTCAGCCCCAGCATTTT	CASSSWGQGESQPQHF
-	-	TRBV19	TRBJ1-1	TGTGCCAGTAAGGGGACGAGTGCTTTCTTT	CASKGTSAFF
few	-	TRBV6-5	TRBJ1-1	TGTGCCAGCAGCCGTGGAGGGAACACTGAAGCTTTCTTT	CASSRGGNTEAFF
-	-	TRBV5-1	TRBJ1-2	TGCGCCAGCGGATCAGTGGGGGAGGACCTGTATGGCTACACCTTC	CASGSVGEDLYGYTF
few	-	TRBV9	TRBJ2-2	TGTGCCAGCAGCCCTTACGACATCAACACCGGGGAGCTGTTTTTT	CASSPYDINTGELFF
-	TRBD1	TRBV19	TRBJ2-4	TGTGCCAGTAGGGGAACCGGGACAGCGAGAGCCAAAAACATTCAGTACTTC	CASRGTGTARAKNIQYF
-	-	TRBV28	TRBJ1-1	TGTGCCAGCAGACCATCGGGGGAACGGAACACTGAAGCTTTCTTT	CASRPSGERNTEAFF
-	TRBD1	TRBV6-4	TRBJ2-6	TGTGCCAGCAGTGACCCCAGGGGGCAGCTGGGGCCTCCTGGGGCCAACGTCCTGACTTTC	CASSDPRGQLGPPGANVLTF
-	-	TRBV5-5	TRBJ1-5	TGTGCCAGCAGCTTGGAGGCAGGGAATCAGCCCCAGCATTTT	CASSLEAGNQPQHF
-	TRBD1	TRBV15	TRBJ2-3	TGTGCCACCAGCAGAGACGGACAGGGTATAGATACGCAGTATTTT	CATSRDGQGIDTQYF
-	TRBD1	TRBV6-4	TRBJ1-5	TGTGCCAGCAGTGACTCGGTGGGACAGCTGAATAGCAATCAGCCCCAGCATTTT	CASSDSVGQLNSNQPQHF
-	-	TRBV7-9	TRBJ1-4	TGTGCCAGCAGCTTATTCGGCCGTGGAGAAAAACTGTTTTTT	CASSLFGRGEKLFF
-	TRBD2	TRBV19	TRBJ2-3	TGTGCCAGTAGTTTTTCCGGGACTAGCGGGGGAGATACGCAGTATTTT	CASSFSGTSGGDTQYF
-	TRBD2	TRBV7-3	TRBJ2-1	TGTGCCAGCAGCTTAACTAGCGGGAGCGGAAATGAGCAGTTCTTC	CASSLTSGSGNEQFF